This T cell receptor (beta chain) stems from a study of CD8 T cells in ankylosing spondylitis. Whole-study findings and limits: For ankylosing spondylitis blood, a TCR beta motif of several highly homologous variants appeared characteristic. Past studies reported some motif variants in reactive arthritis synovial fluid and blood.

This clonotype was counted ten times or more. The antigen is not known. Germline loops: CDR1 MGHRA, CDR2 YSYEKL. V lost 5 bases to trimming and J lost 4 bases; unmatched junction nucleotides: 6. This CDR3 has 15 residues. Each CDR3 protein gets one entry after TCRdb re-called the 5' RACE reads with MiXCR. The sample shows under 250,000 distinct CDR3 sequences, approximately 24% of them seen only once. The chain is built from TRBV4-1 and TRBJ2-3; 10 bases match TRBD2. Sequences were obtained from blood, either unsorted or a sorted T cell fraction (not recorded which). This receptor was identified in a male donor with ankylosing spondylitis or in good health (not recorded which). CDR3 sequence (DNA): TGCGCCAGCAGCTCTAGCGGGAGTGGCGCAGATACGCAGTATTTT. Protein product: CASSSSGSGADTQYF.